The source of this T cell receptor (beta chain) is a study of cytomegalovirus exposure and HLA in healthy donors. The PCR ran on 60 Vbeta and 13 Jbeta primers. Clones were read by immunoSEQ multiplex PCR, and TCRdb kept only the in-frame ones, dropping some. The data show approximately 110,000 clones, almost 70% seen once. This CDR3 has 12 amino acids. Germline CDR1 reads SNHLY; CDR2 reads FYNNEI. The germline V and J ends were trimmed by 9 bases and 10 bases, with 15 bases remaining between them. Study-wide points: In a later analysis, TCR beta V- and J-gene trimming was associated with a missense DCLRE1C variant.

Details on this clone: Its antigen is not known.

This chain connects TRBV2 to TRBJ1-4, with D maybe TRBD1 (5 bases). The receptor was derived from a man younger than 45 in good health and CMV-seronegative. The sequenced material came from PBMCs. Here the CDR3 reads CASRDSGRKLFF. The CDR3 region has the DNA TGTGCCAGTCGGGACTCCGGGAGAAAACTGTTTTTT. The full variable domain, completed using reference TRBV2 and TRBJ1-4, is EPEVTQTPSHQVTQMGQEVILRCVPISNHLYFYWYRQILGQKVEFLVSFYNNEISEKSEIFDDQFSVERPDGSNFTLKIRSTKLEDSAMYFCASRDSGRKLFFGSGTQLSVL.